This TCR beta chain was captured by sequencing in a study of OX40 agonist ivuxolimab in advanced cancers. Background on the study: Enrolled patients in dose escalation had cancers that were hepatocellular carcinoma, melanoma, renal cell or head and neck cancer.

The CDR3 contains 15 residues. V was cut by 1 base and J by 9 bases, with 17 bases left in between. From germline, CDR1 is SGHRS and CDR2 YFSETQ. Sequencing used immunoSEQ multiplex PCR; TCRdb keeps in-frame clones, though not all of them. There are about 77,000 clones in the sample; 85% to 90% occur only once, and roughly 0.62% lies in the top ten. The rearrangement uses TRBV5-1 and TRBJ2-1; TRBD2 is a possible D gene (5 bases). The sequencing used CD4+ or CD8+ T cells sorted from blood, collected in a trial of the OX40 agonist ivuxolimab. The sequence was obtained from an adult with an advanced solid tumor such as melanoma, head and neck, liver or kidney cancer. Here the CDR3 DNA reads TGCGCCAGCAGCTTGCGTCCGGAACCAGGAGGTGAGCAGTTCTTC. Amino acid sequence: CASSLRPEPGGEQFF.